One and the same sample provided the 30 T cell receptor beta chains below, sequenced in a study of blood T cell repertoires in COVID-19. Profiled with immunoSEQ multiplex PCR; TCRdb holds only in-frame clones, not every one. Of 330,000 or so clones listed, 88% are singletons. Material: PBMCs or T cells enriched from blood (not recorded which). The receptors here all came from a man aged 25-45 years who had recovered from COVID-19.

This clone was seen a single time. V gene TRBV5-1 combines with J gene TRBJ2-7; D uncertain. Trimming stripped 3 bases from V and 3 bases from J, with 13 bases between. The CDR3 contains 14 residues. Germline CDR1 is SGHRS and CDR2 is YFSETQ. The CDR3 nucleotides are TGCGCCAGCAGCTCCCCTGGTAGTGTCTACGAGCAGTACTTC. Translated, it gives CASSSPGSVYEQYF.

The chain carries TRBV11-2 and TRBJ1-5, with no clear D. Trimming removed 0 bases at V and 4 bases at J, with 7 bases between. There are 14 residues in the CDR3. Germline CDR1 SGHAT, CDR2 FQNNGV. The CDR3 bases are TGTGCCAGCAGCTTAGATCCCAGGAATCAGCCCCAGCATTTT. Its protein is CASSLDPRNQPQHF.

The chain is built from TRBV6-5 and TRBJ2-7; tentative D call: TRBD2 (6 bases). The V gene lost 7 bases and the J gene lost 0 bases, with 13 bases spanning the gap. This CDR3 has 14 amino acids. Per the germline V gene, CDR1 is MNHEY and CDR2 is SVGAGI. This CDR3 is CASNDGGGSYEQYF. For the CDR3, the DNA is TGTGCCAGCAACGACGGGGGTGGCTCCTACGAGCAGTACTTC.

This clone turned up a few times. CDR3 sequence: CASSLGRSPDRSYEQYF. CDR3 nucleotide sequence: TGCGCCAGCAGCTTGGGGAGGTCCCCGGACCGATCCTACGAGCAGTACTTC. The V and J genes are TRBV5-1 and TRBJ2-7; D is perhaps TRBD2 (5 bases). Germline V lookup: CDR1 SGHRS, CDR2 YFSETQ. CDR3 size: 17 residues. V lost 0 bases, J lost 1 base, and 17 bases lay in between. Variable domain in full (rest from reference TRBV5-1 and TRBJ2-7): KAGVTQTPRYLIKTRGQQVTLSCSPISGHRSVSWYQQTPGQGLQFLFEYFSETQRNKGNFPGRFSGRQFSNSRSEMNVSTLELGDSALYLCASSLGRSPDRSYEQYFGPGTRLTVT.

This clone was seen a few times. The chain recombines TRBV28 with TRBJ1-6; D gene uncertain. Germline-derived CDR1 and CDR2 are MDHEN and SYDVKM. The CDR3 is 11 amino acids. V was pared by 4 bases and J by 8 bases, with 3 bases between. The CDR3 loop reads CASSYYSPLHF. Written as DNA, the CDR3 is TGTGCCAGCAGTTACTATTCACCCCTCCACTTT.

The rearrangement uses TRBV19 and TRBJ2-3; TRBD1 matches at 7 bases. CDR3 length: 14 residues. Per the germline V gene, CDR1 is LNHDA and CDR2 is SQIVND (reference sequence). With 3 bases clipped from V and 5 bases from J, the junction kept 5 bases outside the gene matches. The CDR3 bases are TGTGCCAGTAGTATGAAGGGGGCTGGAGATACGCAGTATTTT. Translating it yields CASSMKGAGDTQYF.

The rearrangement uses TRBV2 and TRBJ2-1, with 10 bases aligning to TRBD2. The V gene end was trimmed by 6 bases and the J gene end by 1 base; junction bases not matched to a gene: 6. Per germline, CDR1 SNHLY and CDR2 FYNNEI. This CDR3 spans 16 amino acids. CDR3 bases: TGTGCCAGCAGGGGGGGACTAGCGTATTCCTACAATGAGCAGTTCTTC. This gives the protein CASRGGLAYSYNEQFF.

Here the CDR3 reads CASSLASGGPTDTQYF. CDR3 sequence (DNA): TGCGCCAGCAGCTTGGCTAGCGGGGGCCCCACAGATACGCAGTATTTT. V and J are TRBV5-1 and TRBJ2-3; TRBD2 agrees at 10 bases. Germline V gene data show CDR1 as SGHRS and CDR2 as YFSETQ. V lost 0 bases to trimming and J lost 2 bases; unmatched junction nucleotides: 3. The CDR3 is 16 amino acids.

This chain connects TRBV28 to TRBJ1-2, with unresolved D. Looked up from germline, CDR1 is MDHEN and CDR2 is SYDVKM. V was shortened by 6 bases and J by 4 bases, with 15 bases between the two germline ends. This CDR3 has 14 residues. The DNA for the CDR3 is TGTGCCAGCAGGGTTTCGGGGAAAACCTATGGCTACACCTTC. It specifies CASRVSGKTYGYTF.

This clone was seen just once. The rearrangement uses TRBV7-9 and TRBJ2-5; 9 bases agree with TRBD1. The V gene's germline CDR1 is SEHNR and CDR2 FQNEAQ (reference sequence). V shed 5 bases and J 4 bases; nucleotides not matched to a gene: 8. The CDR3 spans 15 residues. This CDR3 reads CASSPRDREGETQYF. DNA for the CDR3: TGTGCCAGCAGCCCCCGGGACAGGGAGGGAGAGACCCAGTACTTC. The whole variable domain, remainder taken from reference TRBV7-9 and TRBJ2-5, is DTGVSQNPRHKITKRGQNVTFRCDPISEHNRLYWYRQTLGQGPEFLTYFQNEAQLEKSRLLSDRFSAERPKGSFSTLEIQRTEQGDSAMYLCASSPRDREGETQYFGPGTRLLVL.

The J gene is TRBJ2-7, the V gene TRBV7-2; no clear D gene. CDR3 length: 13 amino acids. The V gene's germline CDR1 is SGHTA and CDR2 FQGNSA. V was pared by 3 bases and J by 5 bases, with 11 bases between. Here the CDR3 reads CASSFGVLDEQYF. In DNA, the CDR3 is TGTGCCAGCAGCTTTGGAGTTTTGGACGAGCAGTACTTC.

This clone appeared a single time. This chain joins TRBV25-1 and TRBJ1-5, with 7 positions matching TRBD1. The length of the CDR3 is 18 residues. The V and J ends lost 6 bases and 2 bases, in that order; junction bases with no gene match: 16. The V gene's germline CDR1 is MGHDK and CDR2 SYGVNS. CDR3 loop: CASRGQRDSPLGNQPQHF. The CDR3 nucleotides read TGTGCCAGCAGGGGACAACGGGACAGTCCCCTTGGCAATCAGCCCCAGCATTTT. The whole variable domain, filled in from reference TRBV25-1 and TRBJ1-5, reads EADIYQTPRYLVIGTGKKITLECSQTMGHDKMYWYQQDPGMELHLIHYSYGVNSTEKGDLSSESTVSRIRTEHFPLTLESARPSHTSQYLCASRGQRDSPLGNQPQHFGDGTRLSIL.

The chain uses TRBV6-5 and TRBJ2-2; tentatively, D is TRBD2 (5 bases). The ends were cut back, 7 bases at V and 3 bases at J, with 15 bases in the middle. CDR1 MNHEY and CDR2 SVGAGI come from the germline V gene. The CDR3 runs to 15 residues. This CDR3 is CASTTGKDYTGELFF. Here the CDR3 DNA reads TGTGCCAGCACCACGGGAAAGGATTACACCGGGGAGCTGTTTTTT.

V gene TRBV5-6 combines with J gene TRBJ1-5, with 8 bases fitting TRBD1. The ends lost 3 bases at V and 5 bases at J; junction bases unmatched: 10. Germline CDR1 and CDR2: SGHDT and YYEEEE. The CDR3 extends over 16 amino acids. CDR3 nucleotide sequence: TGTGCCAGCAGCTCGAAGGGACAGGTGGGGGATCAGCCCCAGCATTTT. Translating it yields CASSSKGQVGDQPQHF.

The chain carries TRBV28 and TRBJ1-2; the D gene is possibly TRBD1 (5 bases). CDR3 size: 12 residues. Per the germline V gene, CDR1 is MDHEN and CDR2 is SYDVKM. V was clipped by 3 bases and J by 8 bases, with 10 bases between them. This CDR3 reads CASSLAGIGYTF. The DNA of the CDR3 is TGTGCCAGCAGTTTGGCAGGGATCGGCTACACCTTC.

The rearrangement uses TRBV11-2 and TRBJ2-7; a possible D gene is TRBD1 (6 bases). Germline loops: CDR1 SGHAT, CDR2 FQNNGV. Deletions cut 5 bases from V and 3 bases from J, with 17 bases between. The CDR3 has 15 residues. This CDR3 reads CASSKGGNHFYEQYF. The CDR3 region has the DNA TGTGCCAGCAGCAAAGGGGGAAACCACTTCTACGAGCAGTACTTC.

This clone has more than one count but fewer than ten. The chain carries TRBV5-5 and TRBJ1-5, with 10 bases fitting TRBD1. Germline V gives CDR1 SGHKS, CDR2 YYEKEE (reference sequence). The CDR3 sequence is 16 residues long. Germline trimming cut 3 bases from V and 5 bases from J; bases unmatched to any gene: 8. The CDR3 coding sequence is TGTGCCAGCAGCTCCAGGGGACAGGGGCACGATCAGCCCCAGCATTTT. This encodes CASSSRGQGHDQPQHF.

The CDR3 reads CASSWPSSYEQYF. The CDR3 DNA follows: TGCGCCAGCAGCTGGCCCAGCTCCTACGAGCAGTACTTC. This chain joins TRBV5-1 and TRBJ2-7; D is unclear. This CDR3 has 13 amino acids. CDR1 is SGHRS and CDR2 is YFSETQ in the germline V gene. V was pared by 3 bases and J by 0 bases, with 7 bases between.

The chain links TRBV12-1 to TRBJ2-2; the D call in the table, TRBD1, was not verified against the DNA. TRBV12-1 constitutes a pseudogene. The CDR3 sequence is 16 residues long. DNA of the CDR3: TGTGCCAGCAGCCTAGGGACAGGGGGCGTCACCGGGGAGCTGTTTTTT. Its protein product is CASSLGTGGVTGELFF.

In this sample, this clone turned up once. Other DNA sequences within the sample encode an identical CDR3. CDR3 nucleotides: TGTGCCAGCAGTCCGAGATACTATGGCTACACCTTC. Amino acids: CASSPRYYGYTF. The genes are TRBV28 and TRBJ1-2; no clear D gene. V shed 5 bases and J shed 3 bases, with 7 bases lying between them. Germline CDR1 is MDHEN and CDR2 is SYDVKM. The CDR3 runs to 12 residues.

V gene TRBV19 combines with J gene TRBJ2-2, with D possibly matching TRBD1 (6 bases). Germline assignment: CDR1 LNHDA and CDR2 SQIVND (reference sequence). Trimming took off 3 bases at V and 0 bases at J, with 14 bases between the two ends. The CDR3 runs to 17 residues. The CDR3 nucleotides are TGTGCCAGTAGTATCTTTGGGGCAGGGGCGAACACCGGGGAGCTGTTTTTT. It yields the protein CASSIFGAGANTGELFF.

The chain is built from TRBV6-1 and TRBJ1-5; D might be TRBD1 (5 bases). The germline V and J ends were trimmed by 3 bases and 5 bases, with 17 bases remaining between them. This CDR3 region has 16 residues. Germline assignment: CDR1 MNHNS and CDR2 SASEGT. CDR3 in amino acids: CASSDIAGQRYQPQHF. The CDR3 DNA follows: TGTGCCAGCAGTGACATTGCGGGGCAAAGGTATCAGCCCCAGCATTTT.

This chain uses TRBV19 with TRBJ1-5; possible D gene TRBD1, 5 bases. The CDR3 spans 16 residues. Germline-derived CDR1 and CDR2 are LNHDA and SQIVND (reference sequence). The V end lost 5 bases, the J end lost 3 bases, and 17 bases lay between the germline ends. The CDR3 nucleotides read TGTGCCAGTAGTTCCTCGACGGGGGGTCCCAATCAGCCCCAGCATTTT. Protein sequence: CASSSSTGGPNQPQHF.

The chain is built from TRBV24-1 and TRBJ2-7, with D possibly being TRBD2 (5 bases). Germline V gene data show CDR1 as KGHDR and CDR2 as SFDVKD. V was pared by 0 bases and J by 7 bases, with 9 bases between. The length of the CDR3 is 13 residues. The CDR3 here is CATSDLHGGEQYF. The DNA for the CDR3 is TGTGCCACCAGTGATTTGCATGGCGGGGAGCAGTACTTC.

Only one count was recorded for this clone. V is TRBV5-1 and J is TRBJ2-5, with 9 bases that match TRBD2. The CDR3 consists of 15 residues. Germline V gene lookup returns CDR1 SGHRS and CDR2 YFSETQ. The J segment lost 0 bases and the V segment lost 4 bases, leaving 4 bases of the junction unmatched. The CDR3 reads CASSTTSGHQETQYF. The CDR3 nucleotides read TGCGCCAGCAGCACGACTAGCGGCCACCAAGAGACCCAGTACTTC.

The rearrangement joins TRBV10-3 to TRBJ1-5; TRBD1 agrees at 9 bases. This CDR3 is 14 amino acids long. The germline CDR1 and CDR2 sequences are ENHRY and SYGVKD. J was trimmed by 3 bases and V by 6 bases; bases with no gene match: 3. The CDR3 protein is CAISRTGDNQPQHF. For the CDR3, the DNA is TGTGCCATCAGCAGGACAGGGGACAATCAGCCCCAGCATTTT.

V is TRBV7-3 and J is TRBJ2-1; TRBD2 agrees at 7 bases. The CDR3 is made up of 16 amino acids. Germline V gene data show CDR1 as SGHTA and CDR2 as FQGTGA. Trimming cost V 1 base and J 6 bases; bases outside gene matches: 9. The CDR3 loop is CASSLNGRGSLNEQFF. CDR3 nucleotides: TGTGCCAGCAGCTTAAATGGGCGGGGGTCCCTCAATGAGCAGTTCTTC.

V gene TRBV7-2 combines with J gene TRBJ2-7, with D uncertain. This CDR3 contains 13 residues. Trimming cost V 3 bases and J 6 bases, with 12 bases left between them. From germline, CDR1 is SGHTA and CDR2 FQGNSA. The CDR3 DNA reads as TGTGCCAGCAGCTTCGTCCTCGCAGGCGAGCAGTACTTC. It yields the protein CASSFVLAGEQYF.

V gene TRBV15 combines with J gene TRBJ2-3; perhaps TRBD1 as D (5 bases). The CDR3 runs 15 residues. The germline CDR1 and CDR2 sequences are LNHNV and YYDKDF (reference sequence). V dropped 1 base and J dropped 5 bases, with 13 bases sitting between them. In DNA form, the CDR3 reads TGTGCCACCAGCAGAGTTAGGGGATATCAAGATACGCAGTATTTT. Its translation: CATSRVRGYQDTQYF.

The chain has TRBV18 and TRBJ2-3; D unresolved. V lost 3 bases, J lost 4 bases, and 11 bases lay in between. Germline V gene data show CDR1 as KGHSH and CDR2 as LQKENI. CDR3 length: 14 residues. CDR3 protein: CASSPVAGSDTQYF. The CDR3 nucleotides read TGTGCCAGCTCACCGGTAGCTGGTTCAGATACGCAGTATTTT.